This entry is about one T cell receptor (beta chain). There is no known antigen for this receptor. Base-call qualities are not available, and no considerably larger clone is one nucleotide away. In the prospective study, participants were about 18 to 95 years old, resided in about 25 geographic areas of the United States, and were enrolled through a virtual design. In the prospective study, participants were assigned to cohorts based on the clinical history participants reported in a screening survey and a study questionnaire. In the prospective study, mobile phlebotomists collected whole blood, serum and a nasopharyngeal or oropharyngeal swab from each participant. Participants in the prospective study had the option to provide additional blood draws and questionnaires over a 2-month period. Before DNA extraction, blood samples from the prospective study were shipped at room temperature or frozen.

V is pruned by 0 bases and J by 3 bases, leaving 10 bases of the junction without a gene match. From the cysteine through the phenylalanine, the CDR3 covers 17 amino acids. Here the CDR3 DNA is all that survives: 51 bases in frame from base 1. Sequences LGHNA (CDR1) and YNFKEQ (CDR2) are obtained from the germline V gene. TCRbeta CDR3 regions were amplified from genomic DNA by means of the immunoSEQ Assay, a bias-controlled multiplex PCR. Concerning the study's data processing: Within the assay, amplification of reference gene primers was used to estimate how many nucleated cells each sample contained. To quantify the absolute abundance of each unique TCRbeta CDR3 rearrangement, sequence reads were collapsed and filtered. For each sample, productive Simpson clonality was calculated as the square root of Simpson's diversity index over productive rearrangements. TCRdb obtained this table from immuneACCESS and retained in-frame rearrangements with V and J assigned. These tables miss some clones; where compared with another copy, unresolved V genes account for less than half of the shortfall, and the remainder is unexplained. V, J and clone size were drawn from that table, and D and trimming were deduced from the DNA. In this sample the table shows under 250,000 clones, around 85% of which occur a single time. The ten largest account for approximately 9.6% of the sample.

The sample belongs to a study of blood T cell repertoires in COVID-19 (dated by TCRdb to 2020 to 2022). About the study as a whole: Samples from collaborators originated in the United States, Italy and Spain and spanned both the acute and convalescent phases of COVID-19. The sample metadata nearly always contained a de-identified subject ID, COVID-19 status, age in years and sex. Samples came from the ongoing ImmuneRACE study (first 160 participants) plus 1,254 subjects from 6 global collaborators. The repertoires were released in a freely available public database intended as a resource for research on the immune response to SARS-CoV-2. The prospective study material was composed of cDNA or gDNA derived from T cells, B-cell-depleted T cells, or PBMCs. HLA class I and class II types, where available, came from metadata supplied by the sample provider rather than from assay-based typing. Deeply sampled blood TCRbeta repertoires from subjects exposed to, actively infected with, or recovered from COVID-19 were included in the dataset.

What the research found in general, with its limitations: Clinical and demographic metadata were provided uncurated, with the amount varying by source and participant.

The sample was PBMCs or T cells enriched from blood (not recorded which). The clonotype originates from a woman in her 50s with acute COVID-19. In this chain, TRBV4-2 is recombined with TRBJ2-7; TRBD2 fits 8 bases in the junction. The DNA sequence reads TGTGCCAGCAGCCAAGATTTTTACGGGGGGGCTAACTACGAGCAGTACTTC. Its protein reads: CASSQDFYGGANYEQYF.